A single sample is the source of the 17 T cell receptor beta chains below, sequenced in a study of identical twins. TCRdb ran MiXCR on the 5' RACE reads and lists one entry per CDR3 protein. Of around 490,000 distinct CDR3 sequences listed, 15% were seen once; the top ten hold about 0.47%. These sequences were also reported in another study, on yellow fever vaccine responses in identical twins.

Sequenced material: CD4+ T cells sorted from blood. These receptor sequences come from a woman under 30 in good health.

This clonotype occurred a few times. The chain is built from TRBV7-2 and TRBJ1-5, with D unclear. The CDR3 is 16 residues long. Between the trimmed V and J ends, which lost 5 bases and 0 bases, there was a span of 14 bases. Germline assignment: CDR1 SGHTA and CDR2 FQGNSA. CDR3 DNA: TGTGCCAGCAGCCCCTCAAGGGTAAATAGCAATCAGCCCCAGCATTTT. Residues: CASSPSRVNSNQPQHF.

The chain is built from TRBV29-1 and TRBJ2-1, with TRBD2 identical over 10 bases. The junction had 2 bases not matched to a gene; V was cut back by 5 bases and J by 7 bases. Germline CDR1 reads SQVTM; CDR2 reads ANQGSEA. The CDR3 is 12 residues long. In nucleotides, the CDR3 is TGCAGCGTTACTAGCGGGACGAATGAGCAGTTCTTC. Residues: CSVTSGTNEQFF.

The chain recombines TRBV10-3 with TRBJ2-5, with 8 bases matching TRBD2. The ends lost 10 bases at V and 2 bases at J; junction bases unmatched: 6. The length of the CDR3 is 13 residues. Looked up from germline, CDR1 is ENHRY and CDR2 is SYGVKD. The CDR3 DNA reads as TGTGCCACTAAAACGGGGGGGCAAGAGACCCAGTACTTC. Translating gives CATKTGGQETQYF.

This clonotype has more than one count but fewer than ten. The CDR3 region has the DNA TGTGCCAGCAGACAAATGGGACAGGGGGCCCTAGTGGATACGCAGTATTTT. As protein: CASRQMGQGALVDTQYF. The chain joins TRBV7-8 to TRBJ2-3; 12 positions agree with TRBD1. This CDR3 is 17 amino acids long. Germline V gene sequence: CDR1 SGHVS, CDR2 FQNEAQ. V shed 6 bases, J shed 6 bases, and the junction held 13 bases outside the gene matches.

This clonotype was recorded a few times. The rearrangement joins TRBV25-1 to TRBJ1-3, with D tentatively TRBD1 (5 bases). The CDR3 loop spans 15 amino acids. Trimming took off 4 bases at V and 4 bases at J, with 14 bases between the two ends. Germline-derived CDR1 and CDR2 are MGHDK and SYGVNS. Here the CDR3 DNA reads TGTGCCAGCAGTGCGGGCAGGGTGAGGGGAAACACCATATATTTT. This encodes CASSAGRVRGNTIYF.

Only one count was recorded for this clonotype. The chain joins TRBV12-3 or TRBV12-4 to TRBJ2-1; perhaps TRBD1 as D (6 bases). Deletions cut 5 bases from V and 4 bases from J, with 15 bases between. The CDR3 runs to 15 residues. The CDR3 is CASSTGHSLYNEQFF. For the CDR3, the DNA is TGTGCCAGCAGTACGGGACACTCGCTGTACAATGAGCAGTTCTTC.

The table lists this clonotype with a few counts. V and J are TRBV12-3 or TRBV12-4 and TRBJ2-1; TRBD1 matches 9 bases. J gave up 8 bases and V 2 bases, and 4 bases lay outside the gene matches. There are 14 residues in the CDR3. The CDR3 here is CASSLRTGVDEQFF. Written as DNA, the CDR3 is TGTGCCAGCAGTTTACGGACAGGGGTGGATGAGCAGTTCTTC.

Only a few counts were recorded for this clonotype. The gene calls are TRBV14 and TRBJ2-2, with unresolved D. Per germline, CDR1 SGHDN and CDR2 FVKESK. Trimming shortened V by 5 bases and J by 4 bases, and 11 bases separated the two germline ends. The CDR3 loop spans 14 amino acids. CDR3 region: CASSTLPITGELFF. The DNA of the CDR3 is TGTGCCAGCAGCACCCTCCCCATCACCGGGGAGCTGTTTTTT.

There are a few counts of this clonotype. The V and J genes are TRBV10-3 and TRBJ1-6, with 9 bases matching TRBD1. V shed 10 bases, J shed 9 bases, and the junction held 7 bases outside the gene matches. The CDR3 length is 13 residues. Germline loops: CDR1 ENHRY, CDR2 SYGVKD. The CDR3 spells CANNRDRASPLHF. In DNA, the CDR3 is TGTGCCAACAACCGGGACAGGGCTTCACCCCTCCACTTT.

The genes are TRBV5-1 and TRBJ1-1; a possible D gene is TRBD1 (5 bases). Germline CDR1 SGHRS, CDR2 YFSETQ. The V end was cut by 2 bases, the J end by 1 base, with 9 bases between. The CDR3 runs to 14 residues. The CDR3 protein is CASSFRVGNTEAFF. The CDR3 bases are TGCGCCAGCAGCTTCAGGGTCGGGAACACTGAAGCTTTCTTT.

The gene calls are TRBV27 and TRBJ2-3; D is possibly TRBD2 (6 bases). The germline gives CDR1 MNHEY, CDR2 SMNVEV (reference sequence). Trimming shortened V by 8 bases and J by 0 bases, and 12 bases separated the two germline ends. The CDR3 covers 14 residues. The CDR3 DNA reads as TGTGCCAGCGGCCTCGGGGGTAGCACAGATACGCAGTATTTT. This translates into CASGLGGSTDTQYF.

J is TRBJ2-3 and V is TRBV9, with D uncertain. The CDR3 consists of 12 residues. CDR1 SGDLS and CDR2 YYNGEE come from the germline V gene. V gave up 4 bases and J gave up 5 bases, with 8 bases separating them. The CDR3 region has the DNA TGTGCCAGCAGCTTTCGGTTAGATACGCAGTATTTT. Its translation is CASSFRLDTQYF.

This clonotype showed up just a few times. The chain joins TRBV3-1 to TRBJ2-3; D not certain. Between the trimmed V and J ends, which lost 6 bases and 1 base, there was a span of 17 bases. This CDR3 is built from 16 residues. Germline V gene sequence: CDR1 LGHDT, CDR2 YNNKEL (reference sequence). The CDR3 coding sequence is TGTGCCAGCAGACCTGGCAGCCGAACGCGCACAGATACGCAGTATTTT. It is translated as CASRPGSRTRTDTQYF.

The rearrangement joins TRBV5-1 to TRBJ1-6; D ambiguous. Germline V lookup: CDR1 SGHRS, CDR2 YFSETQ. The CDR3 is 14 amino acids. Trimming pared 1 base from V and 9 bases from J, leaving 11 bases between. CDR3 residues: CASSLSGVSSPLHF. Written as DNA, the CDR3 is TGCGCCAGCAGCTTGAGCGGGGTCAGTTCACCCCTCCACTTT. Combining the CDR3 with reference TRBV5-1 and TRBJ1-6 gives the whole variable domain KAGVTQTPRYLIKTRGQQVTLSCSPISGHRSVSWYQQTPGQGLQFLFEYFSETQRNKGNFPGRFSGRQFSNSRSEMNVSTLELGDSALYLCASSLSGVSSPLHFGNGTRLTVT.

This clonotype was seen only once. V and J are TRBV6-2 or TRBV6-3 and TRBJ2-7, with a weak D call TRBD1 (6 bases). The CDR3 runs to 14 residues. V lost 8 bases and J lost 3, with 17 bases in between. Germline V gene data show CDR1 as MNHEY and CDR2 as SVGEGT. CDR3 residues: CASAVPGQYYEQYF. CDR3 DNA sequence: TGTGCCAGCGCGGTACCGGGACAATACTACGAGCAGTACTTC.

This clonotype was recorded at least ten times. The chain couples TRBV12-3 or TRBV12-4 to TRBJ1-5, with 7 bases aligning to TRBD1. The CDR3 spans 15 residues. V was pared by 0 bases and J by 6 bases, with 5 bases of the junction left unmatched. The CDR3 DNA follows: TGTGCCAGCAGTTTAGCTTTAACAGGGGTTCAGCCCCAGCATTTT. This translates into CASSLALTGVQPQHF.

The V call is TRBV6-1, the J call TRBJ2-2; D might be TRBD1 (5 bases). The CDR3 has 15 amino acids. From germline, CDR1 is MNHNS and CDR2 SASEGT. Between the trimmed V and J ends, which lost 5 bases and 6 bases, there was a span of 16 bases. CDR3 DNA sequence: TGTGCCAGCAGTCTCAGGGAATTGGGATCCGGGGAGCTGTTTTTT. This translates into CASSLRELGSGELFF.